Reported below is one T cell receptor beta chain. Methods used by the authors: Amplification with reference gene primers provided the estimates of nucleated cell counts. The repertoire was sequenced with immunoSEQ multiplex PCR; TCRdb's copy has only in-frame clones and lacks some. V, J and clone size are taken as reported in that table, and D and trimming were inferred from the DNA itself. The sample yields approximately 150,000 clones, around nine tenths seen once. The sample belongs to a study of blood T cell repertoires in COVID-19. The germline CDR1 and CDR2 sequences are LNHDA and SQIVND (reference sequence). V shed 4 bases, J shed 1 base, and the junction held 2 bases outside the gene matches. This CDR3 contains 15 residues.

The TCR sequence derives from a human donor in a cohort sampled during active COVID-19. This rearrangement joins TRBV19 to TRBJ2-3, with 10 bases fitting TRBD1. The material sequenced was peripheral blood. The CDR3 nucleotides read TGTGCCAGTAGTAAGGGGACAGGGGGCACAGATACGCAGTATTTT. Translation gives CASSKGTGGTDTQYF.